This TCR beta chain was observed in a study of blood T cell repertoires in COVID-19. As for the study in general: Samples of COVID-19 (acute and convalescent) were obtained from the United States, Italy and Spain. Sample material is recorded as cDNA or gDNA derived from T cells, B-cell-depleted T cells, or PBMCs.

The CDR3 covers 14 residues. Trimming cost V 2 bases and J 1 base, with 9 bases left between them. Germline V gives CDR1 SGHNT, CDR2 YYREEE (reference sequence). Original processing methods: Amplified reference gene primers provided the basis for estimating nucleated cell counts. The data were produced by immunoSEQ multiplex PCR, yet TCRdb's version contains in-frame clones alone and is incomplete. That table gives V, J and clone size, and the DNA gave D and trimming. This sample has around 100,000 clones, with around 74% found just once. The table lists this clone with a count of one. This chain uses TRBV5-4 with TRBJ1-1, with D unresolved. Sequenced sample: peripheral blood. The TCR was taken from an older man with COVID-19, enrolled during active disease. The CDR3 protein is CASSFGGRNTEAFF. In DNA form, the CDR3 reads TGTGCCAGCAGCTTCGGCGGGAGGAACACTGAAGCTTTCTTT.